This T cell receptor (beta chain) was recovered during a study of control samples from healthy donors and cancer patients (dated by TCRdb to the early 2020s). Receptor amplification or capture employed the immunoSEQ multiplex PCR assay. TCRdb's version of the immuneACCESS table is confined to in-frame rearrangements and falls short of the full clone set. An unresolved V gene accounts for under half of the shortfall where checked; the remainder is of unknown origin. The sample includes some 130,000 clones, with roughly 95% observed a single time. About 3.6% of the sample rests with the top ten. For this clone: What this receptor recognizes is not known. No much larger clonotype is one base removed from it; base qualities were not supplied.

Including cysteine and phenylalanine, the CDR3 has 17 amino acids. The read is trimmed to its CDR3 DNA, 51 bases read in frame from base 1. The junction shows trimming of 2 bases on V and 4 bases on J, plus 17 bases between the germline ends. Via the germline V gene, CDR1 is MGHDK and CDR2 SYGVNS. The sequence derives from a man younger than 40 in good health. The V gene is TRBV25-1 and the J gene is TRBJ1-4, with no confident D gene call. The sample taken for sequencing was blood. The CDR3 corresponds to CASSEGGYGRFNEKLFF. The base sequence is TGTGCCAGCAGTGAAGGAGGCTACGGTCGGTTTAATGAAAAACTGTTTTTT.